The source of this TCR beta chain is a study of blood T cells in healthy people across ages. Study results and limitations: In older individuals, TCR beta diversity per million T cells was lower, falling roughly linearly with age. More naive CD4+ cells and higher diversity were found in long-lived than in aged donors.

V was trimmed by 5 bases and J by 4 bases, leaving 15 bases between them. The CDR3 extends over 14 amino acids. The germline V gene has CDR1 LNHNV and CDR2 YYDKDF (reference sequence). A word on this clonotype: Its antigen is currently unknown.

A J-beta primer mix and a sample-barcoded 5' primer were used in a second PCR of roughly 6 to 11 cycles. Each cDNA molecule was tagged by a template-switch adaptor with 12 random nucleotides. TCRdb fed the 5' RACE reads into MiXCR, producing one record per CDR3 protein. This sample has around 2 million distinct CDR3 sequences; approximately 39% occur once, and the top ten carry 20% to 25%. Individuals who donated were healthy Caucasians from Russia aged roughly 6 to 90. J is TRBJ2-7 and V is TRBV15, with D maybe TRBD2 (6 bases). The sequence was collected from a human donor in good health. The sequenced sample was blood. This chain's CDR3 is CATSVRWGVYEQYF. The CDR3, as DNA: TGTGCCACCAGCGTCCGGTGGGGGGTGTACGAGCAGTACTTC.